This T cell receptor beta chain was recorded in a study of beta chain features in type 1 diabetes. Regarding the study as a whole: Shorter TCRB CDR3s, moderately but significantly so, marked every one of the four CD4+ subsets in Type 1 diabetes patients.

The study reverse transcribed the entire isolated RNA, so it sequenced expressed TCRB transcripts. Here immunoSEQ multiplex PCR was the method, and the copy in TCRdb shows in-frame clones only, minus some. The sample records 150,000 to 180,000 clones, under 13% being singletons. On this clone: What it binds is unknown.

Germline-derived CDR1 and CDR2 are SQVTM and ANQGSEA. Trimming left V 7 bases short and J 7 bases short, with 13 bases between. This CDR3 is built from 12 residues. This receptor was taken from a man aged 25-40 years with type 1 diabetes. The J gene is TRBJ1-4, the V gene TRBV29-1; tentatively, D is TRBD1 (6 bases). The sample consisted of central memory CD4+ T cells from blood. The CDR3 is CSAEQGSEKLFF. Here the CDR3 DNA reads TGCAGCGCCGAACAGGGTAGTGAAAAACTGTTTTTT. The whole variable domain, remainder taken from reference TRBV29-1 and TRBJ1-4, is SAVISQKPSRDICQRGTSLTIQCQVDSQVTMMFWYRQQPGQSLTLIATANQGSEATYESGFVIDKFPISRPNLTFSTLTVSNMSPEDSSIYLCSAEQGSEKLFFGSGTQLSVL.